This T cell receptor beta chain was captured in a study of identical twins. General study results and limits: Fewer insertions marked abundant cord blood beta clonotypes; young adult naive trended weakly, memory not at all. Twins shared beta out-of-frame sequences in excess, but this excess was weaker. Donors were not followed over many years; analysis was cross-sectional.

In TCRdb, the 5' RACE reads were re-called with MiXCR into one record per CDR3 protein. Of about 520,000 distinct CDR3 sequences listed, roughly a fifth were seen once; the top ten hold 0.8% to 1%. Note on this clonotype: Its matching antigen is unknown.

The same sample was also studied in work on T cells expressing NK-cell markers. As that study records: About six donors showed dominant NKG2C+ clonotypes comprising roughly 1.0-7.5% of their CD8+ T cells.

Sequencing was carried out using CD4+ T cells sorted from blood. This TCR derives from a woman between 18 and 30 years old in good health.

The CDR3 nucleotides read TGTGCCAGCAGCCTAGGCCTATGGCAGGAGCAGTTCTTC. It yields the protein CASSLGLWQEQFF. The chain couples TRBV11-1 to TRBJ2-1; D is undetermined. Per the germline V gene, CDR1 is SGHAT and CDR2 is FQDESV (reference sequence). The CDR3 loop spans 13 amino acids. The V end was cut by 5 bases, the J end by 10 bases, with 15 bases between.